The rows below give T cell receptor beta chains drawn from one sample of a study of breast tumors, draining lymph nodes, adjacent tissues. TCRdb re-derived calls from the multiplex PCR reads in MiXCR, one entry per CDR3 protein. Here the sample spans 150,000 to 250,000 distinct CDR3 sequences, approximately 33% being singletons. Material: axillary lymph node tissue. The receptors come from a female donor with breast cancer. Some clones in this sample may be carry-over from other donors' samples. CDR3s include the opening cysteine and the closing phenylalanine or tryptophan. Fields, in order: J gene, clone size, D gene, CDR3 length, V gene, CDR3 protein, CDR3 DNA. The D gene is left open where the match is weak. Where a row states a size, it is once, few, many or the class of an expanded clone; other rows omit it.

TRBJ2-3,many,-,14,TRBV13,CASSLGRKGDTQYF,TGTGCCAGCAGCTTAGGAAGGAAAGGGGATACGCAGTATTTT
TRBJ1-2,many,-,16,TRBV25-1,CASSDPRGTKTRGYTF,TGTGCCAGCAGTGACCCCAGGGGCACAAAGACCCGGGGCTACACCTTC
TRBJ1-3,many,-,17,TRBV6-5,CASSPEWGTGSGNTIYF,TGTGCCAGCAGTCCCGAATGGGGAACTGGCTCTGGAAACACCATATATTTT
TRBJ1-2,many,TRBD1,16,TRBV7-2,CASSLSRGGGGYGYTF,TGTGCCAGCAGCCTAAGCCGGGGAGGGGGCGGCTATGGCTACACCTTC
TRBJ2-3,-,TRBD1,15,TRBV7-9,CASSHGQVGVDTQYF,TGTGCCAGCAGCCACGGACAGGTTGGGGTCGATACGCAGTATTTT
TRBJ2-2,-,-,12,TRBV2,CASRLTSGELFF,TGTGCCAGCAGGTTGACTAGCGGGGAGCTGTTTTTT
TRBJ2-1,many,TRBD1,18,TRBV19,CASSINRGKKGSYNEQFF,TGTGCCAGTAGTATTAACAGGGGGAAAAAAGGCTCCTACAATGAGCAGTTCTTC
TRBJ2-7,many,-,15,TRBV11-2,CASSFPGLTPYEQYF,TGTGCCAGCAGCTTTCCGGGACTCACCCCCTACGAGCAGTACTTC
TRBJ2-7,-,-,12,TRBV7-9,CASSFGGGELYF,TGTGCCAGCAGCTTTGGTGGCGGGGAGCTGTACTTC
TRBJ1-4,many,-,12,TRBV6-1,CASSMSSEKLFF,TGTGCCAGCAGTATGTCTAGCGAAAAACTGTTTTTT
TRBJ1-2,-,-,15,TRBV5-5,CASSLEARNTFGYTF,TGTGCCAGCAGCTTGGAGGCCAGGAACACGTTTGGCTACACCTTC
TRBJ2-2,-,TRBD1,13,TRBV7-6,CASGDRGTGELFF,TGTGCCAGCGGGGACAGGGGCACCGGGGAGCTGTTTTTT
TRBJ2-4,-,-,13,TRBV12-3/TRBV12-4,CASSFRGKNIQYF,TGTGCCAGCAGTTTCAGGGGCAAAAACATTCAGTACTTC
TRBJ1-4,many,-,12,TRBV20-1,CSARGKEEKLFF,TGCAGTGCTAGGGGAAAGGAGGAAAAACTGTTTTTT
TRBJ2-5,many,-,17,TRBV7-2,CASSLASDIRVQETQYF,TGTGCCAGCAGCTTAGCATCTGACATCCGGGTCCAAGAGACCCAGTACTTC
TRBJ2-7,many,TRBD1,17,TRBV6-1,CASSGKGGRTGFDEQYF,TGTGCCAGCAGTGGAAAGGGCGGCCGGACAGGGTTTGACGAGCAGTACTTC
TRBJ1-6,many,-,14,TRBV7-9,CASRGGGHNSPLHF,TGTGCCAGCCGTGGGGGTGGCCATAATTCACCCCTCCACTTT
TRBJ2-1,many,-,17,TRBV3-1,CASSQGQGMGWHDEQFF,TGTGCCAGCAGCCAAGGCCAGGGGATGGGATGGCACGATGAGCAGTTCTTC
TRBJ1-1,-,-,15,TRBV9,CASSVVIGGNTEAFF,TGTGCCAGCAGCGTAGTGATAGGGGGGAACACTGAAGCTTTCTTT
TRBJ2-7,many,-,15,TRBV11-2,CASSLDKGLGYEQYF,TGTGCCAGCAGCTTAGATAAGGGGCTCGGCTACGAGCAGTACTTC
TRBJ1-2,many,TRBD1,14,TRBV7-9,CASRPTGGADGYTF,TGTGCCAGCAGGCCGACAGGGGGCGCCGATGGCTACACCTTC
TRBJ2-4,few,TRBD1,13,TRBV12-3/TRBV12-4,CASSSGQGYIQYF,TGTGCCAGCAGTTCGGGACAGGGTTACATTCAGTACTTC
TRBJ2-6,many,-,16,TRBV20-1,CSARDTQDSGANVLTF,TGCAGTGCCAGGGACACTCAAGACTCTGGGGCCAACGTCCTGACTTTC
TRBJ2-5,many,-,15,TRBV6-5,CASSHSGGGVETQYF,TGTGCCAGCAGTCACTCCGGCGGCGGGGTTGAGACCCAGTACTTC
TRBJ2-7,many,-,11,TRBV20-1,CSGASSYEQYF,TGCAGCGGGGCGAGCTCCTACGAGCAGTACTTC
TRBJ2-3,many,-,18,TRBV6-1,CASSERVGSYNRADTQYF,TGTGCCAGCAGTGAAAGGGTTGGTTCCTACAATCGGGCAGATACGCAGTATTTT
TRBJ1-1,-,TRBD1,15,TRBV9,CASNPSGGLNTEAFF,TGTGCCAGCAACCCTTCAGGGGGACTAAACACTGAAGCTTTCTTT
TRBJ2-7,-,TRBD2,13,TRBV5-6,CASSSGGGYEQYF,TGTGCCAGCAGCTCGGGGGGGGGCTACGAGCAGTACTTC
TRBJ2-1,many,-,14,TRBV9,CASSVDGAYNEQFF,TGTGCCAGCAGCGTAGATGGGGCGTACAATGAGCAGTTCTTC
TRBJ2-7,many,-,14,TRBV5-1,CASSSAAVSYEQYF,TGCGCCAGCAGCAGTGCGGCGGTCTCCTACGAGCAGTACTTC
TRBJ1-2,many,-,15,TRBV7-2,CASSLAGVRSYGYTF,TGTGCCAGCAGCTTAGCGGGAGTTCGGAGCTATGGCTACACCTTC
TRBJ2-1,many,-,14,TRBV20-1,CSARERGDYNEQFF,TGCAGTGCTAGAGAGCGGGGCGATTACAATGAGCAGTTCTTC
TRBJ2-1,-,-,12,TRBV7-8,CAREGPLDEQFF,TGTGCTAGAGAGGGACCCTTGGATGAGCAGTTCTTC
TRBJ2-7,many,-,16,TRBV5-4,CASSSLAAESSYEQYF,TGTGCCAGCAGCTCCCTCGCAGCGGAGAGCTCCTACGAGCAGTACTTC
TRBJ2-5,few,TRBD2,14,TRBV30,CAWSGGGGQETQYF,TGTGCCTGGAGTGGAGGCGGGGGCCAAGAGACCCAGTACTTC
TRBJ1-2,few,-,17,TRBV30,CAWNGKAGRNSNYGYTF,TGTGCCTGGAATGGAAAAGCGGGACGGAACTCTAACTATGGCTACACCTTC